This passage covers 18 T cell receptor beta chains from one sample sequenced in a study of CD4+ T cells in melanoma. Data came from immunoSEQ multiplex PCR; TCRdb stores just in-frame clones and leaves some out. The data contain about 11,000 clones, approximately 61% of them singletons. The sequencing input was cells from a culture (not recorded whether cultured in vitro). These receptors were taken from a human donor with melanoma.

The count of this clone is one. DNA of the CDR3: TGCGCCAGCAGCCTCGGGGCCGGGGTTCGGGAGACCCAGTACTTC. This translates into CASSLGAGVRETQYF. V is TRBV1 and J is TRBJ2-5. TRBV1 is a pseudogene locus. The CDR3 has 15 residues.

The gene calls are TRBV30 and TRBJ2-2; D may be TRBD2 (5 bases). V lost 5 bases to trimming and J lost 7 bases, with 14 bases between them. The germline V gene encodes CDR1 GTSNPN and CDR2 SVGIG (reference sequence). The CDR3 contains 13 residues. For the CDR3, the DNA is TGTGCCTGGCTAGGAAAACGGGGCGGGGAGCTGTTTTTT. Its translation: CAWLGKRGGELFF.

The V call is TRBV2, the J call TRBJ1-1; 9 positions match TRBD1. The CDR3 consists of 14 residues. The V gene's germline CDR1 is SNHLY and CDR2 FYNNEI. Trimming at V came to 7 bases and at J to 5 bases, leaving 8 bases not matched to a gene. Here the CDR3 DNA reads TGTGCCAGCACTGACAGGGGGGCCGGAACTGAAGCTTTCTTT. Translating it yields CASTDRGAGTEAFF. Combining the CDR3 with reference TRBV2 and TRBJ1-1 gives the whole variable domain EPEVTQTPSHQVTQMGQEVILRCVPISNHLYFYWYRQILGQKVEFLVSFYNNEISEKSEIFDDQFSVERPDGSNFTLKIRSTKLEDSAMYFCASTDRGAGTEAFFGQGTRLTVV.

The chain recombines TRBV6-5 with TRBJ1-1; the D is unclear. Germline assignment: CDR1 MNHEY and CDR2 SVGAGI. The germline V and J ends were trimmed by 6 bases and 1 base, with 15 bases remaining between them. This CDR3 comprises 15 residues. Written as DNA, the CDR3 is TGTGCCAGCAGCGGAGGCGGCGCGGGGAACACTGAAGCTTTCTTT. Translation: CASSGGGAGNTEAFF.

This clone came up a few times. The genes are TRBV6-5 and TRBJ1-2; TRBD1 might be the D (6 bases). The CDR3 consists of 15 residues. In germline, CDR1 is MNHEY, CDR2 SVGAGI. V was trimmed by 6 bases and J by 2 bases, leaving 16 bases between them. The CDR3 here is CASSQEGGRNYGYTF. DNA for the CDR3: TGTGCCAGCAGCCAGGAGGGGGGCAGAAACTATGGCTACACCTTC.

The J gene is TRBJ1-3, the V gene TRBV5-1, with D perhaps matching TRBD1 (5 bases). The CDR3 contains 15 residues. Germline-derived CDR1 and CDR2 are SGHRS and YFSETQ. Trimming pared 6 bases from V and 1 base from J, leaving 14 bases between. The CDR3 DNA reads as TGCGCCAGCACCCACACGGGGGATTCTGGAAACACCATATATTTT. Protein: CASTHTGDSGNTIYF. The complete variable domain, with remaining parts taken from reference TRBV5-1 and TRBJ1-3, reads KAGVTQTPRYLIKTRGQQVTLSCSPISGHRSVSWYQQTPGQGLQFLFEYFSETQRNKGNFPGRFSGRQFSNSRSEMNVSTLELGDSALYLCASTHTGDSGNTIYFGEGSWLTVV.

This chain links TRBV9 with TRBJ1-2; a possible D gene is TRBD1 (5 bases). V dropped 5 bases and J dropped 2 bases, with 10 bases sitting between them. Germline-derived CDR1 and CDR2 are SGDLS and YYNGEE. The CDR3 totals 13 residues. CDR3 loop: CASSPDRNYGYTF. CDR3 nucleotides: TGTGCCAGCAGTCCCGACAGAAACTATGGCTACACCTTC.

This chain links TRBV5-1 with TRBJ2-2; TRBD2 is a possible D gene (5 bases). This CDR3 region has 15 residues. The V and J ends lost 0 bases and 6 bases respectively, with 12 bases between them. CDR1 and CDR2 (germline): SGHRS, YFSETQ. The CDR3 nucleotides are TGCGCCAGCAGCTTGGAACTAGACGATTCCGGGGAGCTGTTTTTT. It specifies CASSLELDDSGELFF.

This chain connects TRBV2 to TRBJ2-3, with 12 bases that match TRBD2. The germline V gene encodes CDR1 SNHLY and CDR2 FYNNEI. The V and J ends lost 7 bases and 0 bases, in that order; junction bases with no gene match: 5. This CDR3 has 16 amino acids. The CDR3 DNA reads TGTGCCAGCACCCTCGGACTAGCGGGGAGCACAGATACGCAGTATTTT. Translated, it gives CASTLGLAGSTDTQYF.

The J gene is TRBJ2-1, the V gene TRBV30; 8 bases match TRBD2. V was clipped by 3 bases and J by 3 bases; unmatched bases: 13. The CDR3 covers 17 residues. In germline, CDR1 is GTSNPN, CDR2 SVGIG (reference sequence). The CDR3 DNA sequence: TGTGCCTGGAGGGGAATAAAAGCGGGGGCCTACTACAATGAGCAGTTCTTC. Encoded protein: CAWRGIKAGAYYNEQFF. Combining the CDR3 with reference TRBV30 and TRBJ2-1 gives the whole variable domain SQTIHQWPATLVQPVGSPLSLECTVEGTSNPNLYWYRQAAGRGLQLLFYSVGIGQISSEVPQNLSASRPQDRQFILSSKKLLLSDSGFYLCAWRGIKAGAYYNEQFFGPGTRLTVL.

The J gene is TRBJ2-1, the V gene TRBV7-9; the match to TRBD2 covers 10 bases. Trimming at V came to 5 bases and at J to 5 bases, leaving 3 bases not matched to a gene. The CDR3 spans 14 residues. Germline V gene data show CDR1 as SEHNR and CDR2 as FQNEAQ (reference sequence). The CDR3: CASSRLAGDNEQFF. The CDR3 nucleotides are TGTGCCAGCAGCCGACTAGCGGGTGACAATGAGCAGTTCTTC.

This clone was observed a few times. The chain couples TRBV7-9 to TRBJ1-6, with a tentative D call TRBD1 (5 bases). Per germline, CDR1 SEHNR and CDR2 FQNEAQ (reference sequence). The CDR3 consists of 14 residues. Trimming shortened V by 2 bases and J by 8 bases, and 10 bases separated the two germline ends. The CDR3 spells CASSLRGIDSPLHF. The CDR3 DNA is TGTGCCAGCAGCTTACGGGGCATAGATTCACCCCTCCACTTT.

The rearrangement uses TRBV18 and TRBJ1-1; D gene ambiguous. V dropped 2 bases and J dropped 8 bases, with 12 bases sitting between them. This CDR3 region has 13 residues. Looked up from germline, CDR1 is KGHSH and CDR2 is LQKENI. CDR3 region: CASSPGDTREAFF. The CDR3 nucleotides read TGTGCCAGCTCACCAGGTGACACCCGAGAAGCTTTCTTT.

J is TRBJ2-2 and V is TRBV7-3; D gene unclear. CDR1 and CDR2 from the germline V gene are SGHTA and FQGTGA. The V gene lost 5 bases and the J gene lost 7 bases, with 20 bases spanning the gap. The CDR3 totals 16 residues. The CDR3 DNA reads TGTGCCAGCAGCCCCCAACCCAATCGGCTGGGCGGGGAGCTGTTTTTT. Residues: CASSPQPNRLGGELFF.

The sample holds a few counts of this clone. The chain is built from TRBV9 and TRBJ1-1; D is unresolved. V was cut by 4 bases and J by 6 bases, with 16 bases left in between. This CDR3 contains 14 residues. Germline CDR1 is SGDLS and CDR2 is YYNGEE. The CDR3 region has the DNA TGTGCCAGCAGCACGCGCCCCGAACGGGCTGAAGCTTTCTTT. This translates into CASSTRPERAEAFF.

This clone was seen a few times. The chain links TRBV25-1 to TRBJ1-6, with D tentatively TRBD1 (6 bases). V was pared by 8 bases and J by 7 bases, with 18 bases between. CDR1 is MGHDK, CDR2 SYGVNS, per germline. This CDR3 spans 15 amino acids. The CDR3 DNA follows: TGTGCCAGCTTAGCCCCCGGGGGGCAGAATTCACCCCTCCACTTT. It yields the protein CASLAPGGQNSPLHF. The full variable domain, its missing parts supplied by reference TRBV25-1 and TRBJ1-6, is EADIYQTPRYLVIGTGKKITLECSQTMGHDKMYWYQQDPGMELHLIHYSYGVNSTEKGDLSSESTVSRIRTEHFPLTLESARPSHTSQYLCASLAPGGQNSPLHFGNGTRLTVT.

The table lists this clone with a few counts. V is TRBV7-8 and J is TRBJ2-7, with TRBD1 as a possible D gene (6 bases). Trimming took off 5 bases at V and 1 base at J, with 15 bases between the two ends. There are 15 residues in the CDR3. Germline V gene data show CDR1 as SGHVS and CDR2 as FQNEAQ. The CDR3 protein is CASSVQGSISYEQYF. In DNA form, the CDR3 reads TGTGCCAGCAGCGTACAGGGTTCTATATCCTACGAGCAGTACTTC.

The chain combines TRBV18 with TRBJ1-3; 7 bases map to TRBD1. The CDR3 spans 15 residues. J was trimmed by 3 bases and V by 2 bases; bases with no gene match: 4. Germline CDR1 is KGHSH and CDR2 is LQKENI. For the CDR3, the DNA is TGTGCCAGCTCACCAACGACAGGGTATGGAAACACCATATATTTT. Translation gives CASSPTTGYGNTIYF.